This T cell receptor (beta chain) was captured in a study of shared clonotypes between healthy human individuals. Findings and limits, study-wide: Larger richness was generally estimated for naive than memory subsets. Between a handful of donors, naive CD4 clonotypes were shared at a level of approximately 5%.

With 4 bases removed from V and 1 base from J, the gap between germline ends came to 11 bases. CDR3 length equals 14 residues. Germline V gene lookup returns CDR1 SGHRS and CDR2 YFSETQ. A note on this clone: The antigen is not known.

Using immunoSEQ multiplex PCR, the repertoire was profiled, and TCRdb retains in-frame clones only, with some absent. The sample lists some 2.4 million clones; 80% to 95% were seen once. This clonotype originated in a man aged 18-30 years in good health. Some clones in this sample may be carry-over from other donors' samples. This chain joins TRBV5-1 and TRBJ1-1; D is unclear. Sequenced material: naive CD4+ T cells from PBMCs. Noted subset: CD45RA+ positively selected. The CDR3 region is CASSQSRGNTEAFF. The DNA of the CDR3 is TGCGCCAGCAGCCAATCGCGGGGGAACACTGAAGCTTTCTTT. The full variable domain, rest sourced from reference TRBV5-1 and TRBJ1-1, is KAGVTQTPRYLIKTRGQQVTLSCSPISGHRSVSWYQQTPGQGLQFLFEYFSETQRNKGNFPGRFSGRQFSNSRSEMNVSTLELGDSALYLCASSQSRGNTEAFFGQGTRLTVV.